This T cell receptor (beta chain) derives from a study of cytomegalovirus exposure and HLA in healthy donors. There are 13 residues in the CDR3. V gave up 7 bases and J gave up 8 bases, with 14 bases separating them. CDR1 MNHNS and CDR2 SASEGT come from the germline V gene. The PCR contained 60 Vbeta and 13 Jbeta primers. Data came from immunoSEQ multiplex PCR; TCRdb stores just in-frame clones and leaves some out. Here the sample spans over 50,000 clones, around 85% being singletons. Sequencing was carried out using PBMCs. This TCR was recovered from a man between 40 and 49 years old in good health and CMV-seronegative. V gene TRBV6-1 combines with J gene TRBJ2-2, with D unclear. The CDR3 nucleotides read TGTGCCAGCATCCCATCGAGAACGGGGGAGCTGTTTTTT. It yields the protein CASIPSRTGELFF.